Each of the 23 T cell receptor beta chains below was sequenced from the same sample in a study of cytotoxic CD8 clonotypes in ibrutinib-treated CLL. Sequencing was performed with immunoSEQ multiplex PCR; in TCRdb, only in-frame clones are kept and a portion is missing. Here the sample spans 160,000 or so clones, more than 75% being singletons. The input for sequencing was PBMCs, taken after 12 months of ibrutinib treatment. These receptor sequences come from a human donor with chronic lymphocytic leukemia.

A single count supports this clone. The genes are TRBV27 and TRBJ2-7, with D hard to call. Germline CDR1 is MNHEY and CDR2 is SMNVEV (reference sequence). This CDR3 comprises 13 residues. V lost 6 bases to trimming and J lost 4 bases, with 13 bases between them. CDR3 region: CASRHTSGYEQYF. CDR3 DNA sequence: TGTGCCAGCAGACACACCTCCGGTTACGAGCAGTACTTC.

The chain has TRBV7-8 and TRBJ2-3; 11 bases are a match to TRBD2. J lost 0 bases, V lost 5 bases, and 19 bases had no gene match. The CDR3 loop spans 21 amino acids. In germline, CDR1 is SGHVS, CDR2 FQNEAQ. CDR3 residues: CASSPHRALAGGPSSTDTQYF. In DNA, the CDR3 is TGTGCCAGCAGCCCCCACCGCGCCTTAGCGGGGGGGCCATCTAGCACAGATACGCAGTATTTT.

This chain connects TRBV20-1 to TRBJ2-3; no clear D gene. The CDR3 spans 11 residues. V was trimmed by 7 bases and J by 12 bases, leaving 17 bases between them. The germline V gene has CDR1 DFQATT and CDR2 SNEGSKA (reference sequence). The CDR3 here is CSGFSDPYQYF. The CDR3 bases are TGCAGTGGATTTTCAGACCCGTACCAGTATTTT.

This chain joins TRBV9 and TRBJ2-3; D gene uncertain. This CDR3 has 13 amino acids. Germline V CDR1 and CDR2: SGDLS, YYNGEE. The V end lost 4 bases, the J end lost 2 bases, and 8 bases lay between the germline ends. The CDR3 DNA reads as TGTGCCAGCAGCCAAACCATCACAGATACGCAGTATTTT. Encoded protein: CASSQTITDTQYF.

This chain connects TRBV2 to TRBJ1-2; 9 positions match TRBD1. V shed 3 bases, J shed 5 bases, and the junction held 4 bases outside the gene matches. CDR3 length equals 14 residues. The V gene's germline CDR1 is SNHLY and CDR2 FYNNEI. In DNA form, the CDR3 reads TGTGCCAGCAGTGAGGACAGGGGAGGGTATGGCTACACCTTC. Its protein product is CASSEDRGGYGYTF.

This clone was observed a handful of times. CDR3 residues: CASRRRAPSYQETQYF. The CDR3 DNA reads TGTGCCAGCAGAAGGAGAGCACCGTCCTACCAAGAGACCCAGTACTTC. The V call is TRBV2, the J call TRBJ2-5; D not certain. Germline CDR1 and CDR2: SNHLY and FYNNEI. The V end lost 6 bases, the J end lost 0 bases, and 17 bases lay between the germline ends. CDR3 length equals 16 residues.

Written as DNA, the CDR3 is TGTGCCAGCAGTTACTCGGACAGGAGGGCAATCTACGAGCAGTACTTC. Amino acid sequence: CASSYSDRRAIYEQYF. The rearrangement uses TRBV6-5 and TRBJ2-7; TRBD1 might be the D (7 bases). The CDR3 loop spans 16 amino acids. Per the germline V gene, CDR1 is MNHEY and CDR2 is SVGAGI. V lost 0 bases and J lost 3, with 15 bases in between.

The chain carries TRBV6-5 and TRBJ1-6; D perhaps matches TRBD1 (6 bases). The V gene lost 6 bases and the J gene lost 10 bases, with 19 bases spanning the gap. Looked up from germline, CDR1 is MNHEY and CDR2 is SVGAGI. This CDR3 is built from 15 residues. Here the CDR3 DNA reads TGTGCCAGCAGACAAACGGGGGGCAGACGGTCACCCCTCCACTTT. Amino acid sequence: CASRQTGGRRSPLHF.

The J gene is TRBJ1-1, the V gene TRBV4-1; D unresolved. The CDR3 totals 13 residues. The germline gives CDR1 MGHRA, CDR2 YSYEKL. Trimming left V 0 bases short and J 5 bases short, with 7 bases between. The CDR3 reads CASSQERWTEAFF. The DNA for the CDR3 is TGCGCCAGCAGCCAAGAAAGGTGGACTGAAGCTTTCTTT.

The V call is TRBV25-1, the J call TRBJ1-5; D gene unclear. The CDR3 covers 14 residues. V lost 8 bases, J lost 3 bases, and 14 bases lay in between. Germline V lookup: CDR1 MGHDK, CDR2 SYGVNS. The CDR3 nucleotides are TGTGCCAGCGATCTGGACCGCATCAATCAGCCCCAGCATTTT. This codes for CASDLDRINQPQHF.

The V gene is TRBV4-3, the J gene TRBJ2-4; a weak D match, TRBD2 (5 bases). The length of the CDR3 is 15 residues. V lost 4 bases, J lost 7 bases, and 17 bases lay in between. From germline, CDR1 is LGHNA and CDR2 YSLEER. CDR3 sequence reads: CASSLQTISGNIQYF. The CDR3 DNA sequence: TGCGCCAGCAGCCTCCAGACTATATCGGGGAACATTCAGTACTTC.

This rearrangement joins TRBV2 to TRBJ1-3, with 8 bases aligning to TRBD1. In germline, CDR1 is SNHLY, CDR2 FYNNEI. The CDR3 totals 17 residues. J lost 1 base, V lost 4 bases, and 9 bases had no gene match. CDR3 sequence (DNA): TGTGCCAGCAGTGGTCCGGGACAGGCGGCTTCTGGAAACACCATATATTTT. Translating it yields CASSGPGQAASGNTIYF.

The V and J genes are TRBV5-1 and TRBJ2-6; the match to TRBD1 covers 7 bases. V was clipped by 6 bases and J by 0 bases; unmatched bases: 12. CDR1 and CDR2 from the germline V gene are SGHRS and YFSETQ. CDR3 size: 18 residues. CDR3 DNA sequence: TGCGCCAGCACCACGTCCCGGGACAGATACTCTGGGGCCAACGTCCTGACTTTC. It encodes CASTTSRDRYSGANVLTF.

The V gene is TRBV28, the J gene TRBJ1-6; a possible D gene is TRBD1 (5 bases). V lost 5 bases, J lost 10 bases, and 18 bases lay in between. The V gene's germline CDR1 is MDHEN and CDR2 SYDVKM. This CDR3 has 15 amino acids. The CDR3 DNA reads as TGTGCCAGCAGTCCCGTGGGGGGGTCCTGGTCACCCCTCCACTTT. Residues: CASSPVGGSWSPLHF.

The J gene is TRBJ2-7, the V gene TRBV4-3, with 8 bases that match TRBD2. Germline CDR1 and CDR2: LGHNA and YSLEER. This CDR3 region has 13 residues. V lost 4 bases, J lost 6 bases, and 5 bases stayed unmatched. The CDR3 reads CASSLGGGREQYF. CDR3 sequence (DNA): TGCGCCAGCAGCCTTGGCGGGGGGCGCGAGCAGTACTTC.

The genes are TRBV15 and TRBJ2-3; 8 bases line up with TRBD2. The CDR3 loop spans 15 amino acids. V trimming: 1 base; J trimming: 4 bases; junction bases outside the gene matches: 4. Per germline, CDR1 LNHNV and CDR2 YYDKDF (reference sequence). This chain's CDR3 is CATSRVSGGADTQYF. The CDR3 region has the DNA TGTGCCACCAGCAGAGTGTCGGGAGGGGCAGATACGCAGTATTTT.

This clone was seen a single time. The chain combines TRBV2 with TRBJ2-2, with D tentatively TRBD2 (5 bases). The germline V and J ends were trimmed by 4 bases and 4 bases, with 13 bases remaining between them. Germline V lookup: CDR1 SNHLY, CDR2 FYNNEI. The CDR3 is 15 residues long. The CDR3 DNA reads TGTGCCAGCAGTGGGTCGGGGAGAAGCACCGGGGAGCTGTTTTTT. It codes for CASSGSGRSTGELFF.

The rearrangement uses TRBV28 and TRBJ2-5, with 7 bases lining up with TRBD1. This CDR3 is built from 13 residues. Germline V lookup: CDR1 MDHEN, CDR2 SYDVKM. The trim removed 4 bases at V and 4 bases at J, leaving 3 bases unmatched. CDR3 sequence (DNA): TGTGCCAGCAGTTCACAGGGGTTAGAGACCCAGTACTTC. Protein product: CASSSQGLETQYF. Complete variable domain (other parts from reference TRBV28 and TRBJ2-5): DVKVTQSSRYLVKRTGEKVFLECVQDMDHENMFWYRQDPGLGLRLIYFSYDVKMKEKGDIPEGYSVSREKKERFSLILESASTNQTSMYLCASSSQGLETQYFGPGTRLLVL.

CDR3 residues: CAWSKVIGAMNTEAFF. The CDR3 region has the DNA TGTGCCTGGAGTAAGGTTATTGGGGCCATGAACACTGAAGCTTTCTTT. V gene TRBV30 combines with J gene TRBJ1-1, with TRBD1 as a possible D gene (5 bases). The CDR3 is made up of 16 amino acids. V was cut by 2 bases and J by 0 bases, with 16 bases left in between. Germline-derived CDR1 and CDR2 are GTSNPN and SVGIG (reference sequence).

The DNA of the CDR3 is TGTGCCATCAGTGACAGGGTCGGGAGCTCAGGCTACACCTTC. Residues: CAISDRVGSSGYTF. The V and J genes are TRBV10-3 and TRBJ1-2, with D perhaps TRBD1 (5 bases). V lost 3 bases and J 8 bases, leaving 16 bases between the germline ends. The CDR3 length is 14 residues. Germline CDR1 reads ENHRY; CDR2 reads SYGVKD.

V gene TRBV5-1 combines with J gene TRBJ1-6; 10 bases line up with TRBD1. This CDR3 is built from 16 residues. With 3 bases clipped from V and 5 bases from J, the junction kept 5 bases outside the gene matches. The V gene's germline CDR1 is SGHRS and CDR2 YFSETQ. The CDR3 spells CASSSVGQGNNSPLHF. The CDR3 DNA sequence: TGCGCCAGCAGCTCGGTGGGACAGGGGAATAATTCACCCCTCCACTTT.

The rearrangement links TRBV4-2 to TRBJ1-2; TRBD1 aligns across 7 bases. This CDR3 contains 16 residues. Trimming cost V 0 bases and J 6 bases; bases outside gene matches: 10. The V gene's germline CDR1 is LGHNA and CDR2 YNFKEQ. The CDR3 coding sequence is TGTGCCAGCAGCCAAGACAGGGGGTTAGGGGAAGATGGCTACACCTTC. Its translation: CASSQDRGLGEDGYTF.

This chain joins TRBV5-1 and TRBJ2-2; 12 bases fit TRBD2. The V segment lost 0 bases and the J segment 3 bases; nucleotides outside the gene matches: 6. The CDR3 loop spans 18 amino acids. Germline CDR1 and CDR2: SGHRS and YFSETQ. The CDR3 loop is CASSLAPLAGGDTGELFF. CDR3 nucleotide sequence: TGCGCCAGCAGCTTGGCCCCACTAGCGGGGGGCGACACCGGGGAGCTGTTTTTT.